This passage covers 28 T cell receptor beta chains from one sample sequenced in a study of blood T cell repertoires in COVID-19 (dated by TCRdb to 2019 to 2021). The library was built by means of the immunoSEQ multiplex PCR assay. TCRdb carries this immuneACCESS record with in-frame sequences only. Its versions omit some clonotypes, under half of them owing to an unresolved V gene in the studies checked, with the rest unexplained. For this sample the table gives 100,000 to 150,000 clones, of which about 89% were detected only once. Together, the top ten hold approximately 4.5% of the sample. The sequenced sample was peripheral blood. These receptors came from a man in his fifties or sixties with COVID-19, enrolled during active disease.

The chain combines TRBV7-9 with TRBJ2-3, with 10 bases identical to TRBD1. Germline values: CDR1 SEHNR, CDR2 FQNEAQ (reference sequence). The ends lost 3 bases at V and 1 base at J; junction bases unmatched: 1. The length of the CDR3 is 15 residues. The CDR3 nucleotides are TGTGCCAGCAGCTTTGGGACAGGGGGCACAGATACGCAGTATTTT. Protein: CASSFGTGGTDTQYF. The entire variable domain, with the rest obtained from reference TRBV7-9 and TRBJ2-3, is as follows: DTGVSQNPRHKITKRGQNVTFRCDPISEHNRLYWYRQTLGQGPEFLTYFQNEAQLEKSRLLSDRFSAERPKGSFSTLEIQRTEQGDSAMYLCASSFGTGGTDTQYFGPGTRLTVL.

The chain's CDR3 is CRSTGYGEAFF. CDR3 nucleotides: TGCAGAAGCACAGGTTATGGTGAAGCTTTCTTT. This sequence joins TRBV20-1 and TRBJ1-1; weak D call: TRBD1 (5 bases). Germline CDR1 DFQATT, CDR2 SNEGSKA (reference sequence). There are 11 residues in the CDR3.

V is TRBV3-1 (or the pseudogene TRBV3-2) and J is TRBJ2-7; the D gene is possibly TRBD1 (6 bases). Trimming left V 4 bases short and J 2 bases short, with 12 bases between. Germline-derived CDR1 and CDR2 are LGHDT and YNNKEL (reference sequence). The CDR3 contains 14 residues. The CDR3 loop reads CASSLRDTAYEQYF. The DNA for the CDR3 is TGTGCCAGCAGCCTCCGGGACACCGCCTACGAGCAGTACTTC.

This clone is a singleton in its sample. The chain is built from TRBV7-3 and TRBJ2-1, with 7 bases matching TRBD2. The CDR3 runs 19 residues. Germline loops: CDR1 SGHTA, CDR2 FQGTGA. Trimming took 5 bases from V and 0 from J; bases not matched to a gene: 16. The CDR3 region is CASSPMKAGEGSSYNEQFF. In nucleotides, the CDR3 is TGTGCCAGCAGCCCCATGAAGGCGGGAGAGGGGAGCTCCTACAATGAGCAGTTCTTC.

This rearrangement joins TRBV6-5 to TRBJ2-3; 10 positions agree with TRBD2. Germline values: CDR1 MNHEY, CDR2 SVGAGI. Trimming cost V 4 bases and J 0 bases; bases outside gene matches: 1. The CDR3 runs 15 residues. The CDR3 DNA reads TGTGCCAGCAGTTTACTAGCGGGGAGCACAGATACGCAGTATTTT. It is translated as CASSLLAGSTDTQYF.

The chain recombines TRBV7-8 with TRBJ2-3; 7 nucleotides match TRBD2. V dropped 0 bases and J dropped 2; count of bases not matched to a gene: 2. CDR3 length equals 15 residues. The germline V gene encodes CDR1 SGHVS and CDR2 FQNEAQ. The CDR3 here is CASSLAGGFTDTQYF. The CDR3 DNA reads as TGTGCCAGCAGCTTAGCGGGGGGGTTCACAGATACGCAGTATTTT. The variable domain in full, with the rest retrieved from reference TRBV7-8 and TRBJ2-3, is GAGVSQSPRYKVAKRGQDVALRCDPISGHVSLFWYQQALGQGPEFLTYFQNEAQLDKSGLPSDRFFAERPEGSVSTLKIQRTQQEDSAVYLCASSLAGGFTDTQYFGPGTRLTVL.

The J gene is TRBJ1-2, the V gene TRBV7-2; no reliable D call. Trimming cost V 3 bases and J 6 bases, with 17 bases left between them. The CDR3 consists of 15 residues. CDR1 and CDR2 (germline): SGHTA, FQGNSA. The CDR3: CASSFEGIGYNGYTF. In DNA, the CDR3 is TGTGCCAGCAGCTTCGAGGGAATAGGCTATAATGGCTACACCTTC.

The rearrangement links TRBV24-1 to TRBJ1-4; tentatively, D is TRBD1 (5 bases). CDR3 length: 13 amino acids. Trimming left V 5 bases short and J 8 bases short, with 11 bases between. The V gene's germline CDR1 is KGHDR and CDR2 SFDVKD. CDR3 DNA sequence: TGTGCCACCAGTGCGACAGAGAACGAAAAACTGTTTTTT. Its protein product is CATSATENEKLFF.

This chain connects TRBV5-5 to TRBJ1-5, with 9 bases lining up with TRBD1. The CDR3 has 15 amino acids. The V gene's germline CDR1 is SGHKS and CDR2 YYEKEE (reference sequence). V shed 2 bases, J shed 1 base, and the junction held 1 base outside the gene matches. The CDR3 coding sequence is TGTGCCAGCAGCTTTGACAGGGGGAGCAATCAGCCCCAGCATTTT. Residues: CASSFDRGSNQPQHF.

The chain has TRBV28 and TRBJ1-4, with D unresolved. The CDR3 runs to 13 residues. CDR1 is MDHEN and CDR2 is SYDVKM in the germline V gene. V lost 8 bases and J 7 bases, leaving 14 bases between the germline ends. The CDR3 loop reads CASRPRRSEKLFF. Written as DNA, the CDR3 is TGTGCCAGCCGACCGCGGCGAAGTGAAAAACTGTTTTTT.

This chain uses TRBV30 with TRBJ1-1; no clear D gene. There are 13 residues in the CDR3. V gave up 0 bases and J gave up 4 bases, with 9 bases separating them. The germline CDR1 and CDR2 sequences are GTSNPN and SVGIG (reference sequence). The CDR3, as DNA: TGTGCCTGGAGTGTCGGTCCGAGCACTGAAGCTTTCTTT. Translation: CAWSVGPSTEAFF.

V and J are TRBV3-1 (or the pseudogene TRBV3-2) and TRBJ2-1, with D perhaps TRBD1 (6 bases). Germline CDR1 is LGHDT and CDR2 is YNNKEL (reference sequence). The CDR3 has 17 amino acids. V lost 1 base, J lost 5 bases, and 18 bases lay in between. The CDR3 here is CASSQGVQGIFDNEQFF. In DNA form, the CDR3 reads TGTGCCAGCAGCCAAGGAGTTCAGGGGATTTTCGACAATGAGCAGTTCTTC.

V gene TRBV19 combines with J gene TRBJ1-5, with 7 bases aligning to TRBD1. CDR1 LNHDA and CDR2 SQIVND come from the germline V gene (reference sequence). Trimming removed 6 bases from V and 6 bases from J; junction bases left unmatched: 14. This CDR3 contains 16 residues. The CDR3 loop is CASRSGQVARSQPQHF. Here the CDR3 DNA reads TGTGCCAGTAGATCCGGACAGGTCGCTAGGAGTCAGCCCCAGCATTTT. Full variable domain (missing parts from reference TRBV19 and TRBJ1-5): DGGITQSPKYLFRKEGQNVTLSCEQNLNHDAMYWYRQDPGQGLRLIYYSQIVNDFQKGDIAEGYSVSREKKESFPLTVTSAQKNPTAFYLCASRSGQVARSQPQHFGDGTRLSIL.

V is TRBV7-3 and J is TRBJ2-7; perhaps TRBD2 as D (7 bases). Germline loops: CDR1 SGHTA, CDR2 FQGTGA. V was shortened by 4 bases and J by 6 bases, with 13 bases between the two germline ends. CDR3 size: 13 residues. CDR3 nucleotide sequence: TGTGCCAGCAGCTATAAGGGGGGGGGCGAGCAGTACTTC. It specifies CASSYKGGGEQYF.

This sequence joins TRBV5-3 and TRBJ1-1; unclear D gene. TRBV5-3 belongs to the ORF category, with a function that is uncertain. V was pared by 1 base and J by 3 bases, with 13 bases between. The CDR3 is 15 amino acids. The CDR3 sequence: CARSLLVSSDTEAFF. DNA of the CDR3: TGTGCCAGAAGCTTGTTGGTGAGTTCGGACACTGAAGCTTTCTTT.

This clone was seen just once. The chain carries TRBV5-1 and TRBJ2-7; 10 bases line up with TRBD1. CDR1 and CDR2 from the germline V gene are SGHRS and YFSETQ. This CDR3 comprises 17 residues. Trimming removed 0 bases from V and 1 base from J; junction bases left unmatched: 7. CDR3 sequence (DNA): TGCGCCAGCAGCTTGGCCGCCGGGACAGGGGTATCCTACGAGCAGTACTTC. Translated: CASSLAAGTGVSYEQYF.

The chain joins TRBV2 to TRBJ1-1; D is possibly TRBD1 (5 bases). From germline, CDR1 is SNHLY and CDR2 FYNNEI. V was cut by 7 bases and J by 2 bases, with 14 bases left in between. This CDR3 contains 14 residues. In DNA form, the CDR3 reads TGTGCCAGCATAGACGGGGGGGGTAACACTGAAGCTTTCTTT. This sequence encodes CASIDGGGNTEAFF.

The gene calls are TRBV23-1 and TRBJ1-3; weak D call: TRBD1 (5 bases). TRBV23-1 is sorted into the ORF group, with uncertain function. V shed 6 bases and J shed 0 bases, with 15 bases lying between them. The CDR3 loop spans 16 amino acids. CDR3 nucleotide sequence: TGCGCCAGCAGGGACGGACACTTCAACTCTGGAAACACCATATATTTT. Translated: CASRDGHFNSGNTIYF.

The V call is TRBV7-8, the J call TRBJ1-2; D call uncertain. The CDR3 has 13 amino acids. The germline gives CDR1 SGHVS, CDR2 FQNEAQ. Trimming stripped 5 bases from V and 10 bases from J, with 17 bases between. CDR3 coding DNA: TGTGCCAGCAGCCTCCCTCACTCCAGGTCCTACACCTTC. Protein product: CASSLPHSRSYTF.

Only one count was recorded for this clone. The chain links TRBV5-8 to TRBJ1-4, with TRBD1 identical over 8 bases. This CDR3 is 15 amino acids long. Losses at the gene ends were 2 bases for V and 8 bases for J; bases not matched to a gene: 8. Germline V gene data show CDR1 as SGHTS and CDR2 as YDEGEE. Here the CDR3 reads CASSFGQGTGEKLFF. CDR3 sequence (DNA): TGTGCCAGCAGCTTCGGACAGGGTACTGGGGAAAAACTGTTTTTT.

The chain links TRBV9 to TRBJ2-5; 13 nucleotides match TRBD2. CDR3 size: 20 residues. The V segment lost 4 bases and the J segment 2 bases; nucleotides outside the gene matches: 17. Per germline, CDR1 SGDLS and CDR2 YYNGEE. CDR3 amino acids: CASSTTPPGLAGIGQETQYF. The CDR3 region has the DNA TGTGCCAGCAGCACGACTCCTCCGGGACTAGCGGGGATTGGACAAGAGACCCAGTACTTC.

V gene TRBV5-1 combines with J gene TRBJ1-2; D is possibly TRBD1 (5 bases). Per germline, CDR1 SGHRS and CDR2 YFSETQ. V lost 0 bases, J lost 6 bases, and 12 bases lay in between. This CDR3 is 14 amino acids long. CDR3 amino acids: CASSLVGGTHGYTF. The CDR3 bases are TGCGCCAGCAGCTTGGTCGGAGGGACCCATGGCTACACCTTC.

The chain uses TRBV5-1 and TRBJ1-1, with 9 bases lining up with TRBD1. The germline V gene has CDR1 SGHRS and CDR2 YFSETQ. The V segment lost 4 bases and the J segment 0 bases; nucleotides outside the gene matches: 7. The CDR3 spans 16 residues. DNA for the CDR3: TGCGCCAGCAGCCCACGGACAGGGGTATTGAACACTGAAGCTTTCTTT. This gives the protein CASSPRTGVLNTEAFF.

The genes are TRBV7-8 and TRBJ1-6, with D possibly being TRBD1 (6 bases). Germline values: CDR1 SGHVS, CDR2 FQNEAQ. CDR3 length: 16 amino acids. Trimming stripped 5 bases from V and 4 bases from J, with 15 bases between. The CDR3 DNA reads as TGTGCCAGCAGCCCGCTACAGGGCTCATATAATTCACCCCTCCACTTT. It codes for CASSPLQGSYNSPLHF.

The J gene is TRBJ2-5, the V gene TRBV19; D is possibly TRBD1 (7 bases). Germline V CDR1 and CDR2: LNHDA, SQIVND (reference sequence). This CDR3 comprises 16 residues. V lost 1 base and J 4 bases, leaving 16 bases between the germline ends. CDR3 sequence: CASSIATRGVGETQYF. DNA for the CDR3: TGTGCCAGTAGTATAGCCACCAGGGGGGTCGGAGAGACCCAGTACTTC.

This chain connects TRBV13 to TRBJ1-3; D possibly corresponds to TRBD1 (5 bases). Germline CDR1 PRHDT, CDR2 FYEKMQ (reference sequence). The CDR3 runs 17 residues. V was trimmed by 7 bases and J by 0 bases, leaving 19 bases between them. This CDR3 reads CASKALSLTVSGNTIYF. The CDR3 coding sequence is TGTGCCAGCAAAGCCCTATCCCTGACAGTCTCTGGAAACACCATATATTTT.

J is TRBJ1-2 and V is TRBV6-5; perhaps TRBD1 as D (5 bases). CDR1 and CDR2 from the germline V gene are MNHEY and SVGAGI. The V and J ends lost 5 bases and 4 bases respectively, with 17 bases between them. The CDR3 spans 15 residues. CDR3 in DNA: TGTGCCAGCAGTAGGGCGACCGACAGTCTCTATGGCTACACCTTC. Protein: CASSRATDSLYGYTF.

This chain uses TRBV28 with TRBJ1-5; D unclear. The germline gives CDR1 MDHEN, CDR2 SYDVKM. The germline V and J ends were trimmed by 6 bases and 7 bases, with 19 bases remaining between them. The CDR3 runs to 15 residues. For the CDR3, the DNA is TGTGCCAGCAGGGTACCACCCGGGAACAGCCAGCCCCAGCATTTT. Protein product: CASRVPPGNSQPQHF.